The next 25 T cell receptor beta chains were all read from a single sample in a study of shared clonotypes between healthy human individuals. Only in-frame clones appear in the TCRdb table, and some are missing; sequencing was by immunoSEQ multiplex PCR. The sample comprises around 990,000 clones, 60% to 85% of which are singletons, and approximately 0.95% rests with the top ten. The material sequenced was memory CD4+ T cells from PBMCs. The sample's subset: CD45RA-negative fraction. The receptors derive from a man younger than 35 in good health. Some clones in this sample may be carry-over from other donors' samples.

The gene calls are TRBV6-1 and TRBJ2-7; 9 positions match TRBD2. There are 16 residues in the CDR3. J gave up 4 bases and V 3 bases, and 10 bases lay outside the gene matches. CDR1 is MNHNS, CDR2 SASEGT, per germline. CDR3 in amino acids: CASSDPYSGSKYEQYF. The CDR3 DNA sequence: TGTGCCAGCAGTGATCCCTATAGCGGGAGCAAATACGAGCAGTACTTC.

V is TRBV14 and J is TRBJ2-3, with 13 bases identical to TRBD2. The V and J ends lost 7 bases and 6 bases, in that order; junction bases with no gene match: 10. Germline V lookup: CDR1 SGHDN, CDR2 FVKESK. The CDR3 runs to 16 residues. The CDR3 DNA reads TGTGCCAGCACCCCTCAACAGGGACTAGCGGGGGATACGCAGTATTTT. This encodes CASTPQQGLAGDTQYF.

V and J are TRBV11-2 and TRBJ2-2; D may be TRBD2 (6 bases). Germline assignment: CDR1 SGHAT and CDR2 FQNNGV. V lost 1 base to trimming and J lost 6 bases, with 21 bases between them. This CDR3 region has 18 residues. The chain's CDR3 is CASSLVRYRTIIPGELFF. Here the CDR3 DNA reads TGTGCCAGCAGCTTAGTGCGGTACAGGACTATCATTCCCGGGGAGCTGTTTTTT.

This clone has a handful of counts. The chain has TRBV19 and TRBJ2-1, with 7 bases aligning to TRBD2. The CDR3 runs 15 residues. Germline lookup yields CDR1 LNHDA and CDR2 SQIVND (reference sequence). The J segment lost 6 bases and the V segment lost 6 bases, leaving 11 bases of the junction unmatched. As DNA, the CDR3 is TGTGCCAGTAGAACCCTAGCGGAGAGGGGCAATGAGCAGTTCTTC. Encoded protein: CASRTLAERGNEQFF.

The CDR3 nucleotides are TGTGCCAGCAGTTTAGGAGGGGCGGGGAGCAATCAGCCCCAGCATTTT. It specifies CASSLGGAGSNQPQHF. V and J are TRBV28 and TRBJ1-5; a weak D match, TRBD1 (5 bases). Between the trimmed V and J ends, which lost 2 bases and 1 base, there was a span of 12 bases. Germline CDR1 reads MDHEN; CDR2 reads SYDVKM. This CDR3 is built from 16 residues.

This clone was seen once. V and J are TRBV4-2 and TRBJ2-3; 9 nucleotides align to TRBD2. The CDR3 has 14 amino acids. Looked up from germline, CDR1 is LGHNA and CDR2 is YNFKEQ. V lost 3 bases, J lost 5 bases, and 3 bases stayed unmatched. For the CDR3, the DNA is TGTGCCAGCAGCCAGGTAGCGGGGGAAGATACGCAGTATTTT. Protein: CASSQVAGEDTQYF.

Of note for this clone: Distinct nucleotide sequences in the sample also encode this CDR3. This chain connects TRBV28 to TRBJ1-5; no definite D call. Trimming took 2 bases from V and 3 from J, leaving 11 bases between them. The CDR3 runs 15 residues. Germline CDR1 and CDR2: MDHEN and SYDVKM. CDR3 sequence: CASSLGGSSNQPQHF. CDR3 sequence (DNA): TGTGCCAGCAGTTTAGGCGGGAGTTCCAATCAGCCCCAGCATTTT.

A note on this clone: Other DNA sequences of this sample code for an identical CDR3. The rearrangement links TRBV9 to TRBJ1-1; 8 positions match TRBD1. This CDR3 contains 13 residues. Per the germline V gene, CDR1 is SGDLS and CDR2 is YYNGEE. Trimming at V came to 2 bases and at J to 5 bases, leaving 2 bases not matched to a gene. The CDR3 nucleotides are TGTGCCAGCAGCGTCACAGGGGGTACTGAAGCTTTCTTT. It yields the protein CASSVTGGTEAFF.

This rearrangement joins TRBV7-3 to TRBJ1-1; D is undetermined. Trimming took off 5 bases at V and 7 bases at J, with 11 bases between the two ends. CDR3 length: 12 residues. Per the germline V gene, CDR1 is SGHTA and CDR2 is FQGTGA. The CDR3 sequence is CASSHPPGEAFF. The CDR3 nucleotides are TGTGCCAGCAGCCACCCCCCGGGTGAAGCTTTCTTT.

The rearrangement joins TRBV7-7 to TRBJ2-2, with unresolved D. The V gene's germline CDR1 is SSHAT and CDR2 FNYEAQ (reference sequence). With 4 bases removed from V and 0 bases from J, the gap between germline ends came to 6 bases. This CDR3 has 14 amino acids. The CDR3 protein is CASSSQTNTGELFF. Written as DNA, the CDR3 is TGTGCCAGCAGCTCTCAAACGAACACCGGGGAGCTGTTTTTT.

This clone was found once. The chain joins TRBV4-2 to TRBJ1-2; D is uncertain. V shed 0 bases and J shed 4 bases, with 9 bases lying between them. CDR3 length: 14 residues. Germline CDR1 reads LGHNA; CDR2 reads YNFKEQ. CDR3 nucleotides: TGTGCCAGCAGCCAAGAGGCCGCCGGCTATGGCTACACCTTC. It translates to CASSQEAAGYGYTF.

A note on this clone: Other DNA variants within this sample encode the same CDR3. This sequence joins TRBV11-2 and TRBJ2-2; D is perhaps TRBD2 (5 bases). The CDR3 is 14 residues long. The ends were cut back, 5 bases at V and 1 base at J, with 8 bases in the middle. The V gene's germline CDR1 is SGHAT and CDR2 FQNNGV. CDR3: CASSPAGNTGELFF. CDR3 sequence (DNA): TGTGCCAGCAGCCCTGCGGGGAACACCGGGGAGCTGTTTTTT.

As concerns this clone: This may arise from a read error, as a much more abundant clone is one base away. The chain couples TRBV13 to TRBJ2-7; the D gene is possibly TRBD1 (5 bases). This CDR3 has 13 amino acids. Trimming left V 5 bases short and J 1 base short, with 9 bases between. Germline lookup yields CDR1 PRHDT and CDR2 FYEKMQ (reference sequence). The CDR3 nucleotides are TGTGCCAGCAGCCCCAGGGATTCCTACGAGCAGTACTTC. It specifies CASSPRDSYEQYF.

The CDR3 here is CASSPRQGFVNGYTF. CDR3 nucleotide sequence: TGCGCCAGCAGCCCCCGACAGGGTTTCGTGAACGGCTACACCTTC. The chain links TRBV5-1 to TRBJ1-2; TRBD1 matches 7 bases. V lost 4 bases, J lost 8 bases, and 14 bases stayed unmatched. This CDR3 spans 15 amino acids. From germline, CDR1 is SGHRS and CDR2 YFSETQ.

This clone was observed once. This sequence joins TRBV29-1 and TRBJ2-3; 12 bases map to TRBD2. The CDR3 is 15 residues long. Trimming took 8 bases from V and 2 from J; bases not matched to a gene: 8. Germline values: CDR1 SQVTM, CDR2 ANQGSEA. CDR3 sequence (DNA): TGCAGCTCAACCGGGACTAGCGGGCACACAGATACGCAGTATTTT. This sequence encodes CSSTGTSGHTDTQYF.

This sequence joins TRBV18 and TRBJ1-5; D remains unclear. V was cut by 3 bases and J by 7 bases, with 10 bases left in between. The CDR3 consists of 13 residues. Germline CDR1 is KGHSH and CDR2 is LQKENI. CDR3 sequence reads: CASSPTSGQPQHF. CDR3 sequence (DNA): TGTGCCAGCTCACCGACCTCAGGACAGCCCCAGCATTTT. The full variable domain, with the rest looked up from reference TRBV18 and TRBJ1-5, is NAGVMQNPRHLVRRRGQEARLRCSPMKGHSHVYWYRQLPEEGLKFMVYLQKENIIDESGMPKERFSAEFPKEGPSILRIQQVVRGDSAAYFCASSPTSGQPQHFGDGTRLSIL.

As for this clone: A junction end diverges from the germline sequence, so it may reflect a read error. V and J are TRBV4-2 and TRBJ1-1; D gene ambiguous. Germline V gene lookup returns CDR1 LGHNA and CDR2 YNFKEQ. The CDR3 is made up of 13 amino acids. CDR3 region: CTSSQGRKTEAFF. The CDR3 DNA reads as TGTACCAGCAGCCAAGGTCGAAAGACTGAAGCTTTCTTT.

This rearrangement joins TRBV7-3 to TRBJ2-3, with D perhaps assigned TRBD1 or TRBD2 (5 bases each). Trimming removed 3 bases from V and 2 bases from J, with 9 bases in between. The V gene's germline CDR1 is SGHTA and CDR2 FQGTGA. The CDR3 is 14 amino acids. CDR3 in DNA: TGTGCCAGCAGCTTCGGTGGGACCACAGATACGCAGTATTTT. Protein product: CASSFGGTTDTQYF.

The gene calls are TRBV4-2 and TRBJ2-7; D possibly corresponds to TRBD2 (6 bases). Germline CDR1 is LGHNA and CDR2 is YNFKEQ. The CDR3 is made up of 17 amino acids. Trimming shortened V by 5 bases and J by 2 bases, and 22 bases separated the two germline ends. The chain's CDR3 is CASSYDTSGRRTYEQYF. In DNA, the CDR3 is TGTGCCAGCAGCTACGATACGTCAGGGAGGCGGACCTACGAGCAGTACTTC.

The chain has TRBV6-4 and TRBJ2-3; D gene ambiguous. CDR3 size: 12 residues. Per the germline V gene, CDR1 is MRHNA and CDR2 is SNTAGT. With 4 bases removed from V and 5 bases from J, the gap between germline ends came to 7 bases. The CDR3 DNA sequence: TGTGCCAGCAGTGCCCCGGGAGATACGCAGTATTTT. Translating it yields CASSAPGDTQYF.

The chain uses TRBV10-3 and TRBJ1-3; D is unresolved. CDR3 length equals 15 residues. V dropped 6 bases and J dropped 0 bases, with 12 bases sitting between them. The V gene's germline CDR1 is ENHRY and CDR2 SYGVKD. This chain's CDR3 is CAIRPDGNSGNTIYF. CDR3 DNA: TGTGCCATCAGACCGGACGGCAACTCTGGAAACACCATATATTTT.

The chain links TRBV6-5 to TRBJ2-1; 9 nucleotides align to TRBD2. This CDR3 has 14 residues. Germline trimming cut 6 bases from V and 11 bases from J; bases unmatched to any gene: 11. Germline assignment: CDR1 MNHEY and CDR2 SVGAGI. CDR3 coding DNA: TGTGCCAGCAGGGCGAGTTCGGCGGGAGGGAAGCAGTTCTTC. Translating it yields CASRASSAGGKQFF.

The genes are TRBV2 and TRBJ1-1, with D possibly being TRBD1 (6 bases). This CDR3 spans 14 amino acids. V was pared by 4 bases and J by 4 bases, with 13 bases between. CDR1 and CDR2 from the germline V gene are SNHLY and FYNNEI. The CDR3 nucleotides read TGTGCCAGCAGTGTGGGACAACCCTTCACTGAAGCTTTCTTT. Its translation is CASSVGQPFTEAFF.

The chain combines TRBV28 with TRBJ2-7; the D is unclear. Per germline, CDR1 MDHEN and CDR2 SYDVKM. Trimming pared 7 bases from V and 7 bases from J, leaving 14 bases between. The CDR3 covers 12 residues. The CDR3 reads CASNPVVGEQYF. For the CDR3, the DNA is TGTGCCAGCAACCCCGTTGTGGGGGAGCAGTACTTC.

This chain joins TRBV6-1 and TRBJ2-3; D is unresolved. The germline V and J ends were trimmed by 5 bases and 1 base, with 10 bases remaining between them. The CDR3 consists of 14 residues. Germline V gene lookup returns CDR1 MNHNS and CDR2 SASEGT. The CDR3 coding sequence is TGTGCCAGCAGTATCTACCAGGGCACAGATACGCAGTATTTT. Protein sequence: CASSIYQGTDTQYF.